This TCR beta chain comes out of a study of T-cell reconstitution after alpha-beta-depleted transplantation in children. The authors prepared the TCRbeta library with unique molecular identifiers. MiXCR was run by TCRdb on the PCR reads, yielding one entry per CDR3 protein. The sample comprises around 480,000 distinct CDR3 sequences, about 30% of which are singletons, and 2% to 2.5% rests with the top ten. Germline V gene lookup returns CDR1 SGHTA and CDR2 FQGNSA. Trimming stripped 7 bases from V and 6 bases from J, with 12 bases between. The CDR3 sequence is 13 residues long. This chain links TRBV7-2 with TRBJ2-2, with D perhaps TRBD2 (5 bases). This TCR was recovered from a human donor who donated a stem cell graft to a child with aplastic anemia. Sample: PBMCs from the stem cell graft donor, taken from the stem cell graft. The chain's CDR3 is CASKLEGPGELFF. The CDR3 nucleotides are TGTGCCAGCAAGCTAGAGGGTCCCGGGGAGCTGTTTTTT.